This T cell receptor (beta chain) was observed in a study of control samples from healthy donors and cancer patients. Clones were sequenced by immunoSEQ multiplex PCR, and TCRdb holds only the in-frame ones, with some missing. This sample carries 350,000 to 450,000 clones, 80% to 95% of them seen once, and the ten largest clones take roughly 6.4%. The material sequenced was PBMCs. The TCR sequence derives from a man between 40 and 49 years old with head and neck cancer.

CDR3 amino acids: CASSATGTANYGYTF. CDR3 nucleotide sequence: TGTGCCAGCAGCGCGACCGGGACAGCTAACTATGGCTACACCTTC. The chain couples TRBV7-4 to TRBJ1-2, with 7 bases that match TRBD1. CDR1 and CDR2 from the germline V gene are SGHVT and SQSDAQ. V lost 5 bases to trimming and J lost 0 bases; unmatched junction nucleotides: 6. There are 15 residues in the CDR3.